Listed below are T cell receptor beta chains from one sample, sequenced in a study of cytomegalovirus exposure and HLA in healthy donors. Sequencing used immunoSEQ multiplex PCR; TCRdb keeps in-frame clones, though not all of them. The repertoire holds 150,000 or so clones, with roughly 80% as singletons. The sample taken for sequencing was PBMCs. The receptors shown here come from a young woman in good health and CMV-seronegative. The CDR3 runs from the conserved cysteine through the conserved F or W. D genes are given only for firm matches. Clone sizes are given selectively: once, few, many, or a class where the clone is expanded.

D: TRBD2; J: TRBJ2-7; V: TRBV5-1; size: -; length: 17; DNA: TGCGCCAGCAGCTTCCCTATTAGCGGGGGGGTTAAAGACGAGCAGTACTTC; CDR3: CASSFPISGGVKDEQYF
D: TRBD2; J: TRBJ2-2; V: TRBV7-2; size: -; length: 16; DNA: TGTGCCAGCAGCCTCCAGCGGGGGGGCGACACCGGGGAGCTGTTTTTT; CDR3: CASSLQRGGDTGELFF
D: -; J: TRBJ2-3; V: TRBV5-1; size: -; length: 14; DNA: TGCGCCAGCAGCTTATTGGGAGACACAGATACGCAGTATTTT; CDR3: CASSLLGDTDTQYF
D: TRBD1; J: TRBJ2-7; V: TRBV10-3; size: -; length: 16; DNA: TGTGCCATCAGTGAGTCAGGGACAGGGGGCGGCTACGAGCAGTACTTC; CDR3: CAISESGTGGGYEQYF
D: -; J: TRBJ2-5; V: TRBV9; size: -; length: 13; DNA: TGTGCCAGCAGCGTAGCAGGGCAAGAGACCCAGTACTTC; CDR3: CASSVAGQETQYF
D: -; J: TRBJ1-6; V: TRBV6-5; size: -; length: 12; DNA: TGTGCCAGCTTAAATCGGAATTCACCCCTCCACTTT; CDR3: CASLNRNSPLHF
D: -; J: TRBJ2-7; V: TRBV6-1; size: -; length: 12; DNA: TGTGCCAGCAGTGAAGGCCAGGACTTACCGTACTTC; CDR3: CASSEGQDLPYF
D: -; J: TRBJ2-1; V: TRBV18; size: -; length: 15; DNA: TGTGCCAGCTCACCAAAGCCCCTCACCTACAATGAGCAGTTCTTC; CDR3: CASSPKPLTYNEQFF
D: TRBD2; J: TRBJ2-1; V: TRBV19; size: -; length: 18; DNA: TGTGCCAGTAGTGGGCCAGGGATTGAAGCGGGGGGGCGGGCTGGGCAGTTCTTC; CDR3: CASSGPGIEAGGRAGQFF
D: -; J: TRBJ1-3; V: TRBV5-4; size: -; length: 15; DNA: TGCGCCAGCTCTACCTCTCGGGGCTCTGGAAACACCATATATTTT; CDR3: CASSTSRGSGNTIYF
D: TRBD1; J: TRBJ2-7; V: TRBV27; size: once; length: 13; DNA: TGTGCCAGCAGAAGTACAGGGGGCACCGAGCAGTACTTC; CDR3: CASRSTGGTEQYF
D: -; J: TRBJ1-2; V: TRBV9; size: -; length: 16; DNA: TGTGCCAGCAGCGTAGCCCTCTCGGGACTCGCGGGAGGCTACACCTTC; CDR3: CASSVALSGLAGGYTF
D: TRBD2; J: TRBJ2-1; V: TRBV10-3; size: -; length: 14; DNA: TGTGCCATCCGGGGGGGGGCCATCTACAATGAGCAGTTCTTC; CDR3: CAIRGGAIYNEQFF
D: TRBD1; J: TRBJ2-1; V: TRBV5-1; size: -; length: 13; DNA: TGCGCCAGCAGACGGGACAGGGGGGATGAGCAGTTCTTC; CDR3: CASRRDRGDEQFF
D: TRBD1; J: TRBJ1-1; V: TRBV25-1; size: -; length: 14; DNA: TGTGCCAGCAGTGAAGACAGGGGAGACACTGAAGCTTTCTTT; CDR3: CASSEDRGDTEAFF
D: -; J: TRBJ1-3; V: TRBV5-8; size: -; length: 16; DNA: TGTGCCAGCAGCTCGCTTAGGGGCCGCTCTGGAAACACCATATATTTT; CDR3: CASSSLRGRSGNTIYF
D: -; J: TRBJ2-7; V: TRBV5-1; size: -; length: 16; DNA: TGCGCCAGCAGCTTGAGAGGAAGCGATCGCTCCTACGAGCAGTACTTC; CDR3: CASSLRGSDRSYEQYF
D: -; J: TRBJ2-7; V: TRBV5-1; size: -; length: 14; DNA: TGCGCCAGCAGCAAGGGACTCTCCATCTACGAGCAGTACTTC; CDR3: CASSKGLSIYEQYF
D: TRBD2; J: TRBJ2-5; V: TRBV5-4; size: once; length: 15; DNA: TGTGCCAGCAGCGTACGACTAGCGGGGCAAGAGACCCAGTACTTC; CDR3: CASSVRLAGQETQYF
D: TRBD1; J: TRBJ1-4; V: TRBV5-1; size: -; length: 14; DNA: TGCGCCAGCAGCTTCGGGACAGGGGTGGAAAAACTGTTTTTT; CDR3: CASSFGTGVEKLFF
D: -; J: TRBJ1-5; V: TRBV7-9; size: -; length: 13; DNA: TGTGCCAGCAGCTTTTGGGAGGGCCAGCCCCAGCATTTT; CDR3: CASSFWEGQPQHF
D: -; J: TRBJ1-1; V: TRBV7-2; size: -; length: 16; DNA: TGTGCCAGCAGCTTAAGGATCGCGGGGGATGGGACTGAAGCTTTCTTT; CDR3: CASSLRIAGDGTEAFF
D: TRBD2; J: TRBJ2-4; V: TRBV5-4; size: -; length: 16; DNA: TGTGCCAGCAGCTCCCTAGCGGGGGAAGCCAAAAACATTCAGTACTTC; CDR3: CASSSLAGEAKNIQYF
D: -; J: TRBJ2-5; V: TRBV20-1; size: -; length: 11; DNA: TGCAGTGCTAGGAGGGTAGAGACCCAGTACTTC; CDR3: CSARRVETQYF
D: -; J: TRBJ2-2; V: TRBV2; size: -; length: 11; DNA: TGTGCCAGCACCTGGGCTGAGGAGCTGTTTTTT; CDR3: CASTWAEELFF
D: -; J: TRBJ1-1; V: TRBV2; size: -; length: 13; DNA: TGTGCCAGCAGTTCACAGGGAAACACTGAAGCTTTCTTT; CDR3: CASSSQGNTEAFF
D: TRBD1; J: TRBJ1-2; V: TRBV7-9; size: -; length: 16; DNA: TGTGCCAGCAGCTTAGCGCAAGGACAGGGCTACTATGGCTACACCTTC; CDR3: CASSLAQGQGYYGYTF
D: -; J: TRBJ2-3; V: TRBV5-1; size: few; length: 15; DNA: TGCGCCAGCAGCTTGGACAGGGTGGATACAGATACGCAGTATTTT; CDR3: CASSLDRVDTDTQYF
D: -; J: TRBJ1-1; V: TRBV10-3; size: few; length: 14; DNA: TGTGCCATCGGGAGACAGGTGGAGAACACTGAAGCTTTCTTT; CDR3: CAIGRQVENTEAFF
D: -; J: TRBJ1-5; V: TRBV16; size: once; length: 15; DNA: TGTGCCAGCAGCCAATCCGACAGACACAATCAGCCCCAGCATTTT; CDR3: CASSQSDRHNQPQHF
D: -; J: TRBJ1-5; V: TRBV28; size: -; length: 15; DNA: TGTGCCAGCACCCTGTACCCGGTTAGCAATCAGCCCCAGCATTTT; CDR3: CASTLYPVSNQPQHF
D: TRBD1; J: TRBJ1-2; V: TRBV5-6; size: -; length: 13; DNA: TGTGCCAGCAGCGAAGACAGGGACTATGGCTACACCTTC; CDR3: CASSEDRDYGYTF
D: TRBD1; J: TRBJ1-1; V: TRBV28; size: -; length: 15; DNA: TGTGCCAGCAGTCCCACCGGACAGGGAGGCACTGAAGCTTTCTTT; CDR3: CASSPTGQGGTEAFF
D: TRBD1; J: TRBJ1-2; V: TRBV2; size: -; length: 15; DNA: TGTGCCAGCATCCTCTTCCGGGGGACAGGGAAGGGCTACACCTTC; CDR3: CASILFRGTGKGYTF
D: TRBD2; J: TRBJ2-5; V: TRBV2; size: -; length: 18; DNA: TGTGCCAGCAGTGAAGTACTCCGCGGACTAGCGGGAAGAGAGACCCAGTACTTC; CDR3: CASSEVLRGLAGRETQYF
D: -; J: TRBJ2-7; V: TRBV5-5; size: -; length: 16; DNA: TGTGCCAGCAGCTTGGGGACAGTTCTCCAAGGGGGCGAGCAGTACTTC; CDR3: CASSLGTVLQGGEQYF
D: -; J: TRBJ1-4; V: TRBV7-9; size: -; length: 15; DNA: TGTGCCAGCAGCCCGGGGGACTCGGAAGGTGAAAAACTGTTTTTT; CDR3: CASSPGDSEGEKLFF
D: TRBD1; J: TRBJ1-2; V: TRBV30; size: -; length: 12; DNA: TGTGCCTGGAGTGTAACCAGGGGGGAATACACCTTC; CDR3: CAWSVTRGEYTF
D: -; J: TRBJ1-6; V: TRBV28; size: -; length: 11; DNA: TGTGCCAGCAGTGTGGGGGCATCCCTCCACTTT; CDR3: CASSVGASLHF
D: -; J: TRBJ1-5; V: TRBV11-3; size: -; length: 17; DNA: TGTGCCAGCAGCTTAGATCGATCGGTCTATAGCAATCAGCCCCAGCATTTT; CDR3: CASSLDRSVYSNQPQHF
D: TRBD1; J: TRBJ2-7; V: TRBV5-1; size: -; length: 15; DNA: TGCGCCAGCAGCTTGCCACTGGACAGGGATGGCGAGCAGTACTTC; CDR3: CASSLPLDRDGEQYF